This T cell receptor (beta chain) derives from a study of cytomegalovirus exposure and HLA in healthy donors (dated by TCRdb to between 2016 and 2019). Looking at the study overall: According to a later analysis, the roughly 130 validation repertoires were produced on the same platform as the approximately 610 repertoires of the first cohort. The study combined high-throughput TCR immunosequencing, statistical association of individual TCRs with disease status, and machine learning to predict cytomegalovirus infection status. The study aimed to test whether signatures of past pathogen exposure could be identified by cataloging public T cell receptors. Besides the first cohort of 666 subjects, a separate validation cohort made up of roughly 120 different subjects was used.

Receptor libraries were prepared by the immunoSEQ multiplex PCR assay. Per the original workflow: A statistical classification framework was developed to diagnose cytomegalovirus status using the catalog of TCR beta chain sequences. The immuneACCESS repertoire file appears here via TCRdb, limited to in-frame rearrangements. These files lack a portion of the clones; in checked studies, under half of the deficit traces to unresolved V genes, and the cause of the others is not known. The V and J calls and clone size are taken from that table; D and trimming were inferred from the DNA. The sample table holds about 220,000 clones, of which approximately 86% were seen once. About 2.7% of the sample lies in the top ten. Overall results and qualifications from the work: The study gave a list of around 170 TCR beta chains associated with cytomegalovirus. A few of the identified cytomegalovirus-associated TCR beta chains were confirmed in vitro to be specific for cytomegalovirus antigens. The validation cohort had no HLA typing available for a later analysis, so co-occurrence within that cohort was assessed over all 120 or so repertoires. A later analysis found that TCRs clustered in the first cohort also tended to co-occur in the 100 to 150 validation repertoires, with 94% of cluster scores above 0. While some public TCRs were present in many individuals, most TCR sequences turned up only very rarely across donors. It was suggested by the authors that the approach could potentially be generalized to other disease states and immunological phenotypes. Cytomegalovirus status was reported to be diagnosed by the classifier with high specificity and sensitivity in both the original and validation cohorts.

The donors belonged to the validation cohort of over a hundred subjects, which was separate from the approximately 700-subject first cohort. The CDR3 has 16 amino acids, counting the end cysteine and phenylalanine. Here the CDR3 DNA is all that survives: 48 bases in frame from base 1. V is cut back by 5 bases and J by 2 bases, with 9 bases in the junction unmatched. The germline V gene provides CDR1 SGHVS and CDR2 FNYEAQ. About this clone itself: Its antigen is still unknown. Per-base qualities were not stored, and no clone one base away is much larger.

The sequenced sample was PBMCs. The receptor was derived from a young woman in good health and CMV-seronegative. The rearranged segments are TRBV7-6 and TRBJ2-1, and 7 junction bases match TRBD1. At the DNA level, the sequence is TGTGCCAGCAGCGTGACAGGGATTGGTACCTACAATGAGCAGTTCTTC. This yields the protein CASSVTGIGTYNEQFF.